This T cell receptor (beta chain) is drawn from a study of metastatic and nonmetastatic thyroid tumors. Looking at the study overall: Across blood and tumor or nodule tissue, repertoires from malignant and benign thyroid patients were compared with one another. Study-wide results and caveats: TCR beta diversity was reportedly significantly higher in malignant thyroid tumors than benign nodules, in blood and tumor.

This clone was recorded at least ten times. The antigen remains undetermined. Trimming took off 2 bases at V and 8 bases at J, with 14 bases between the two ends. The V gene's germline CDR1 is KGHSH and CDR2 LQKENI. This CDR3 is 14 amino acids long. Patients were all untreated before their thyroid surgery. TCRdb ran MiXCR on the PCR reads. The table shows about 27,000 clones, with roughly 17% occurring only once. The chain carries TRBV18 and TRBJ2-3; possibly TRBD2 for D (6 bases). Sequencing input: blood. The TCR originated in a male donor with papillary thyroid cancer or a benign thyroid nodule (not recorded which). Some clones in this sample may be carry-over from other donors' samples. Here the CDR3 reads CASSPSGSRGTQYF. CDR3 sequence (DNA): TGTGCCAGCTCACCAAGCGGGTCGAGGGGTACGCAGTATTTT.